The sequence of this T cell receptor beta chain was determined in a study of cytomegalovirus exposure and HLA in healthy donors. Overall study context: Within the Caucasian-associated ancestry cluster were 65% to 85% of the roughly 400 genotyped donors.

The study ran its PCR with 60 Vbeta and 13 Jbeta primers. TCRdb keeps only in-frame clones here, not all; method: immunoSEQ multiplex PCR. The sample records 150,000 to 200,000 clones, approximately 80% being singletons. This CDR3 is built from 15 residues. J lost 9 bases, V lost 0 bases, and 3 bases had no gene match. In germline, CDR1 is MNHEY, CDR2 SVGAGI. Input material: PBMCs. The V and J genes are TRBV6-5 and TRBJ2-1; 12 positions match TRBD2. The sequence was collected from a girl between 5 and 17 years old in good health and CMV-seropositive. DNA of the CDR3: TGTGCCAGCAGTTACTCACTAGCGGGAGGATCTGAGCAGTTCTTC. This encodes CASSYSLAGGSEQFF.